Here is one T cell receptor (beta chain) with its context. What it binds is unknown. Time point of the sample: week 47, end of study. The vaccine gave 300 ug of a 20-mer mutant IDH1 peptide subcutaneously per dose. The donors had new WHO grade 3 or 4 astrocytomas; these were IDH1-mutant and ATRX-lost. The data were taken from a study of a mutant IDH1 vaccine in newly diagnosed glioma. Germline CDR1 and CDR2: MGHRA and YSYEKL. Deletions cut 2 bases from V and 2 bases from J, with 7 bases between. This CDR3 is 13 amino acids long. Assay: immunoSEQ multiplex PCR; the TCRdb copy retains only in-frame clones and omits some. The table shows roughly 34,000 clones, with 75% to 95% occurring only once.

V and J are TRBV4-1 and TRBJ2-7; no reliable D call. The source was PBMCs, collected from a glioma patient whose treatment included an IDH1 peptide vaccine. This clonotype was sampled from a woman in her thirties or forties with glioma. The CDR3 DNA is TGCGCCAGCAGCCAACGGCCTGCCTACGAGCAGTACTTC. This codes for CASSQRPAYEQYF.